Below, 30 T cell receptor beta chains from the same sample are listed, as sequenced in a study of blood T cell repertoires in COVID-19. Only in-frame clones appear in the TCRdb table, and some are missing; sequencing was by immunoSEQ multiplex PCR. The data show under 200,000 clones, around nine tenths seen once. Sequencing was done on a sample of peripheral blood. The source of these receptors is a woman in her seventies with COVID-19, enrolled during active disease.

CDR3 coding DNA: TGTGCCAGCAGCTCACTAGCGGACAAAGAGACCCAGTACTTC. This sequence encodes CASSSLADKETQYF. The gene calls are TRBV27 and TRBJ2-5, with 8 bases lining up with TRBD2. The CDR3 runs to 14 residues. With 6 bases clipped from V and 3 bases from J, the junction kept 6 bases outside the gene matches. Germline CDR1 MNHEY, CDR2 SMNVEV (reference sequence).

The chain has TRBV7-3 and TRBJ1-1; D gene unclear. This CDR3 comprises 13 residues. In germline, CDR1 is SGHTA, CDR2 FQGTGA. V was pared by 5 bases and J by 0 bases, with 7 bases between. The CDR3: CASSLEMNTEAFF. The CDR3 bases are TGTGCCAGCAGCCTTGAGATGAACACTGAAGCTTTCTTT. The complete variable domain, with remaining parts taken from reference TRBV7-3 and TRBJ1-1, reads GAGVSQTPSNKVTEKGKYVELRCDPISGHTALYWYRQSLGQGPEFLIYFQGTGAADDSGLPNDRFFAVRPEGSVSTLKIQRTERGDSAVYLCASSLEMNTEAFFGQGTRLTVV.

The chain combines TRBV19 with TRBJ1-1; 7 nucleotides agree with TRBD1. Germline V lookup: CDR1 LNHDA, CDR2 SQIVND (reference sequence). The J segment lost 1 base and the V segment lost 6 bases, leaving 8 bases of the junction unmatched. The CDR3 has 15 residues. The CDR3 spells CASSRRDSPNTEAFF. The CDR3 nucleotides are TGTGCCAGTAGCCGCCGGGACAGTCCGAACACTGAAGCTTTCTTT.

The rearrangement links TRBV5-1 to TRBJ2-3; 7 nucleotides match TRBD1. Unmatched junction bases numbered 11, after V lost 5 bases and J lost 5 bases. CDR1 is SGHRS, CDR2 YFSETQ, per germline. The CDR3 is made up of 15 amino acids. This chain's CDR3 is CASRENRGSGDTQYF. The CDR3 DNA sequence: TGCGCCAGCAGGGAAAACAGGGGATCAGGAGATACGCAGTATTTT.

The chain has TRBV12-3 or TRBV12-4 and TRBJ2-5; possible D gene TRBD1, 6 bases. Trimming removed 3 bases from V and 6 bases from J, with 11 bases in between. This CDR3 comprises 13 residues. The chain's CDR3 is CASSFQGIQTQYF. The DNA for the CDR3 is TGTGCCAGCAGTTTTCAGGGGATTCAGACCCAGTACTTC.

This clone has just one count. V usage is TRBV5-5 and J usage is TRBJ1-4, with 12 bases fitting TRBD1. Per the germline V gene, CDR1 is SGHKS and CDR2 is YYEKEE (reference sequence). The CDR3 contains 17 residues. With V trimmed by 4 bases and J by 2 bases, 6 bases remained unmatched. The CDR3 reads CASSGRDRGLTNEKLFF. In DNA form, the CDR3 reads TGTGCCAGCAGCGGCCGGGACAGGGGGCTTACTAATGAAAAACTGTTTTTT. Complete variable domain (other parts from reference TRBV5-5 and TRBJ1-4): DAGVTQSPTHLIKTRGQQVTLRCSPISGHKSVSWYQQVLGQGPQFIFQYYEKEERGRGNFPDRFSARQFPNYSSELNVNALLLGDSALYLCASSGRDRGLTNEKLFFGSGTQLSVL.

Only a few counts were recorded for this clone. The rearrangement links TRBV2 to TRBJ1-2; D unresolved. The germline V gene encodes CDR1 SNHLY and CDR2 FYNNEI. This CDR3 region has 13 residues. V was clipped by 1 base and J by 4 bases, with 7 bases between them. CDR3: CASSEGLSYGYTF. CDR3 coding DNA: TGTGCCAGCAGTGAAGGACTCAGCTATGGCTACACCTTC.

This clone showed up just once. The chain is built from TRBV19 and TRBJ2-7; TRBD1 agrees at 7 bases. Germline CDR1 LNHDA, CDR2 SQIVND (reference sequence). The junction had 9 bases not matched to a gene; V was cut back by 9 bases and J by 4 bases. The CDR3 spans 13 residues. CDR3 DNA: TGTGCCAGCTCGACAGGGTGGGGGTACGAGCAGTACTTC. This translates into CASSTGWGYEQYF.

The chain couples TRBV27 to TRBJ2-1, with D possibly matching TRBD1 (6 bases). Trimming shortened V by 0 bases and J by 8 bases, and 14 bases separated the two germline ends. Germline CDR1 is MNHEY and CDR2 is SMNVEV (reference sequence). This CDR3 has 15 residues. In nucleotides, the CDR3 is TGTGCCAGCAGTTTATCGGTGGGGGCAGGATATGAGCAGTTCTTC. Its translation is CASSLSVGAGYEQFF.

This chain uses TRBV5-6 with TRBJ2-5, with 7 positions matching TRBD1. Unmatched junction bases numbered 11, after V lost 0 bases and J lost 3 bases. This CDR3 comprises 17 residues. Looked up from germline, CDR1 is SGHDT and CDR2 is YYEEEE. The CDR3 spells CASSLGVLIQGEETQYF. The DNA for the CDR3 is TGTGCCAGCAGCTTGGGTGTCCTCATCCAGGGGGAAGAGACCCAGTACTTC.

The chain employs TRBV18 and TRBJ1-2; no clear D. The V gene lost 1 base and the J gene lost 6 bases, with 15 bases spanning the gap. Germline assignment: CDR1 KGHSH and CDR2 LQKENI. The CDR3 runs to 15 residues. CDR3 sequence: CASSPLRMQEDGYTF. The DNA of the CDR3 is TGTGCCAGCTCACCACTAAGGATGCAAGAGGATGGCTACACCTTC.

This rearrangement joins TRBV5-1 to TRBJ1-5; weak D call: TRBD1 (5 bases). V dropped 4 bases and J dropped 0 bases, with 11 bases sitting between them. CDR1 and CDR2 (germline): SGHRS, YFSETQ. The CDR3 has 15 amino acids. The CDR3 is CASSPAGDSNQPQHF. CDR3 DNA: TGCGCCAGCAGCCCCGCGGGGGATAGCAATCAGCCCCAGCATTTT.

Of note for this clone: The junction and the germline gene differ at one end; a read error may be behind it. The CDR3 region is CASSLGQGGSTDTQYF. The CDR3 DNA is TGTGCTAGCAGCTTAGGCCAGGGGGGAAGCACAGATACGCAGTATTTT. The V gene is TRBV7-7, the J gene TRBJ2-3; TRBD1 is a possible D gene (7 bases). The CDR3 extends over 16 amino acids. The germline CDR1 and CDR2 sequences are SSHAT and FNYEAQ (reference sequence).

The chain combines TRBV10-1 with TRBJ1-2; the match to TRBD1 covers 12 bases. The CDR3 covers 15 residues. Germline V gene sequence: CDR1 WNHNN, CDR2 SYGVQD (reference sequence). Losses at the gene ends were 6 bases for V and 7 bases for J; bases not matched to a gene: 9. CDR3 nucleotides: TGCGCCAGCAGCCCCGGGACAGGGGGCCGGGGTGGCTACACCTTC. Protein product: CASSPGTGGRGGYTF.

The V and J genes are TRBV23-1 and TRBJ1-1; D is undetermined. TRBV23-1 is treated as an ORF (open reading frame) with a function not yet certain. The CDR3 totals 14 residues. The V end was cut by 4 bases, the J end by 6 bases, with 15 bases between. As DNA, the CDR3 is TGCGCCAGCAGTCTCTGCTCCAGGCTGGCTGAAGCTTTCTTT. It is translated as CASSLCSRLAEAFF.

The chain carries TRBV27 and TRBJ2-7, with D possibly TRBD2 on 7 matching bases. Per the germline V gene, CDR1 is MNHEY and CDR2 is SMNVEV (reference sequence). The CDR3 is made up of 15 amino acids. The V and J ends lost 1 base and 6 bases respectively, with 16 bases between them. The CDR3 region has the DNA TGTGCCAGCAGTTTATACCCCTCGAGGGGGGGCGAGCAGTACTTC. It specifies CASSLYPSRGGEQYF.

CDR3 sequence (DNA): TGTGCCAGCAGCGTAGGGGCAAAGCACTACGAGCAGTACTTC. Amino acids: CASSVGAKHYEQYF. The gene calls are TRBV9 and TRBJ2-7, with D hard to call. Germline V gives CDR1 SGDLS, CDR2 YYNGEE. The CDR3 has 14 residues. The ends were cut back, 0 bases at V and 3 bases at J, with 10 bases in the middle.

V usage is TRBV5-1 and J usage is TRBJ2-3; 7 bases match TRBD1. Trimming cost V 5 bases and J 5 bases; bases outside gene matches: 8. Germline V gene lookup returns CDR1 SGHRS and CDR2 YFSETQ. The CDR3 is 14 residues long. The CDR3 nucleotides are TGCGCCAGCAGACAGGGGTCCCCACAAGATACGCAGTATTTT. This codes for CASRQGSPQDTQYF.

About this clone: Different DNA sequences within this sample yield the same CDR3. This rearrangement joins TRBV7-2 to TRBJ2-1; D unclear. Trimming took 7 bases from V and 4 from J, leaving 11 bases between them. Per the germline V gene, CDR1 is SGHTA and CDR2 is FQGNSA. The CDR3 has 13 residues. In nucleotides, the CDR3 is TGTGCCAGCACTGCCTCGACTTACAATGAGCAGTTCTTC. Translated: CASTASTYNEQFF.

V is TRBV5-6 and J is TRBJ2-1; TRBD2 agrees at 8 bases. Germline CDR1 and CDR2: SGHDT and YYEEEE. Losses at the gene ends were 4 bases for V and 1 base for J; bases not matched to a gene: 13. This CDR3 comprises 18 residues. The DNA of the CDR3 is TGTGCCAGCAGCCCGCGTGGACGGGGGGGCCTTTCCTACAATGAGCAGTTCTTC. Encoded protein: CASSPRGRGGLSYNEQFF. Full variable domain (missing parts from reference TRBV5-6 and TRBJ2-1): DAGVTQSPTHLIKTRGQQVTLRCSPKSGHDTVSWYQQALGQGPQFIFQYYEEEERQRGNFPDRFSGHQFPNYSSELNVNALLLGDSALYLCASSPRGRGGLSYNEQFFGPGTRLTVL.

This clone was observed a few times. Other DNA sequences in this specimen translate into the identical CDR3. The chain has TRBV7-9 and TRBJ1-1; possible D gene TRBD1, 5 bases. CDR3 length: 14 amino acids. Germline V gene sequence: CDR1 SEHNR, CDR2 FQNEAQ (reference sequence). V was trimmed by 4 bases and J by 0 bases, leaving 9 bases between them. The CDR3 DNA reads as TGTGCCAGCAGCTCAGGGCAGTTGAACACTGAAGCTTTCTTT. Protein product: CASSSGQLNTEAFF.

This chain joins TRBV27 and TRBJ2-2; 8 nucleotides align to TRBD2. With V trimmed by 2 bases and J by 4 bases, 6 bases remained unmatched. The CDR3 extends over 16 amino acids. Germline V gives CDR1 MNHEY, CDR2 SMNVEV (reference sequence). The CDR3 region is CASSLVSGGLTGELFF. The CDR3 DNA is TGTGCCAGCAGTTTAGTTTCGGGGGGGCTCACCGGGGAGCTGTTTTTT.

CDR3 nucleotide sequence: TGTGCCAGCAGTGTGGTCGGAGTCTACAATGAGCAGTTCTTC. Translating gives CASSVVGVYNEQFF. The V and J genes are TRBV6-1 and TRBJ2-1; D is unclear. Trimming left V 4 bases short and J 3 bases short, with 10 bases between. From germline, CDR1 is MNHNS and CDR2 SASEGT. CDR3 length equals 14 residues.

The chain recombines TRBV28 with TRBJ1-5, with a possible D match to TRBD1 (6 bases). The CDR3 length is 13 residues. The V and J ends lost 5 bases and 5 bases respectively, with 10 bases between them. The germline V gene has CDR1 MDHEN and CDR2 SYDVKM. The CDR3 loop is CASSPPGDQPQHF. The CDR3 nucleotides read TGTGCCAGCAGTCCTCCAGGGGATCAGCCCCAGCATTTT.

CDR3 bases: TGTGCCAGCTCACCACCGGGAGGGTTCGGTTACACTGAAGCTTTCTTT. It encodes CASSPPGGFGYTEAFF. The genes are TRBV18 and TRBJ1-1; D unresolved. Trimming removed 0 bases from V and 3 bases from J, with 14 bases in between. Germline CDR1 reads KGHSH; CDR2 reads LQKENI. There are 16 residues in the CDR3.

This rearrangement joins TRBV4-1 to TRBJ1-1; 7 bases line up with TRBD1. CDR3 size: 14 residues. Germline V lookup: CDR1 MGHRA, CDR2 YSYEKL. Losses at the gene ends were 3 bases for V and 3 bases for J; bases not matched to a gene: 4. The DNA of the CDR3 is TGCGCCAGCAGCCACACGACAGGGTACACTGAAGCTTTCTTT. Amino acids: CASSHTTGYTEAFF.

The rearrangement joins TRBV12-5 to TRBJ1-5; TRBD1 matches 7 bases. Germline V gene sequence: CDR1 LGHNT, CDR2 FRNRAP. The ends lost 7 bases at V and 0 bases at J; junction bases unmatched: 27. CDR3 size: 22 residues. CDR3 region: CASDTRGGDRSEGDNSNQPQHF. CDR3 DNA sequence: TGTGCTAGTGACACCCGAGGGGGCGACAGGAGTGAGGGTGATAATAGCAATCAGCCCCAGCATTTT. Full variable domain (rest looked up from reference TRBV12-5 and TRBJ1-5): DARVTQTPRHKVTEMGQEVTMRCQPILGHNTVFWYRQTMMQGLELLAYFRNRAPLDDSGMPKDRFSAEMPDATLATLKIQPSEPRDSAVYFCASDTRGGDRSEGDNSNQPQHFGDGTRLSIL.

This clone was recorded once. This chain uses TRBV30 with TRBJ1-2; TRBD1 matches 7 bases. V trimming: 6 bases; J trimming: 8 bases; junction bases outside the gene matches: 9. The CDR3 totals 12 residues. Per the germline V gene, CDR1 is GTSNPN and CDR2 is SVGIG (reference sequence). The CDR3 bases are TGTGCCTGCGACCCTACAGGGGCCGGCTACACCTTC. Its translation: CACDPTGAGYTF.

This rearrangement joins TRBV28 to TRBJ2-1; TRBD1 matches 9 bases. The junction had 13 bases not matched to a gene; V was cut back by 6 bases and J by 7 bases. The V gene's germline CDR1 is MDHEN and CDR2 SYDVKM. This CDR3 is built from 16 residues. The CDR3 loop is CASSRWGGQGGNEQFF. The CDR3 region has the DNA TGTGCCAGCAGCCGGTGGGGGGGACAGGGAGGGAATGAGCAGTTCTTC. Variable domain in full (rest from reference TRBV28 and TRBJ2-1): DVKVTQSSRYLVKRTGEKVFLECVQDMDHENMFWYRQDPGLGLRLIYFSYDVKMKEKGDIPEGYSVSREKKERFSLILESASTNQTSMYLCASSRWGGQGGNEQFFGPGTRLTVL.

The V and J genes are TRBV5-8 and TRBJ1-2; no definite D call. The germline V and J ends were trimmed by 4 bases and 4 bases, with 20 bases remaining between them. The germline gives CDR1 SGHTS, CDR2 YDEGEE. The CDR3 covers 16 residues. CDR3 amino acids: CASSPVLGSDIYGYTF. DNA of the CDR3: TGTGCCAGCAGCCCGGTTCTAGGCTCCGATATCTATGGCTACACCTTC.